Shown below are 21 T cell receptor beta chains from a single sample sequenced in a study of blood T cell repertoires in COVID-19. Produced via immunoSEQ multiplex PCR; TCRdb's table is partial and in-frame only. The table has some 250,000 clones, roughly 88% seen once. The sample consisted of peripheral blood. The receptors were gathered from a woman in her 30s with acute or convalescent COVID-19.

This sequence joins TRBV18 and TRBJ1-4; 7 bases map to TRBD1. From germline, CDR1 is KGHSH and CDR2 LQKENI. J was trimmed by 7 bases and V by 3 bases; bases with no gene match: 5. The CDR3 has 14 amino acids. CDR3 loop: CASSPDRASEKLFF. In DNA, the CDR3 is TGTGCCAGCTCACCCGACAGGGCGAGTGAAAAACTGTTTTTT.

The chain is built from TRBV19 and TRBJ1-5, with 8 bases matching TRBD1. Germline V lookup: CDR1 LNHDA, CDR2 SQIVND (reference sequence). This CDR3 contains 16 residues. Trimming cost V 3 bases and J 5 bases; bases outside gene matches: 9. For the CDR3, the DNA is TGTGCCAGTAGTATGGGATATGGGGACAGGTATCAGCCCCAGCATTTT. Translating it yields CASSMGYGDRYQPQHF.

V gene TRBV9 combines with J gene TRBJ2-1, with D possibly matching TRBD2 (6 bases). The CDR3 sequence is 15 residues long. Trimming cost V 4 bases and J 2 bases, with 13 bases left between them. Germline V gives CDR1 SGDLS, CDR2 YYNGEE. In DNA, the CDR3 is TGTGCCAGCAGCCCCACCGGAGGGGCCTACAATGAGCAGTTCTTC. Protein: CASSPTGGAYNEQFF.

V and J are TRBV5-1 and TRBJ2-1, with 15 bases lining up with TRBD2. There are 17 residues in the CDR3. J was trimmed by 3 bases and V by 3 bases; bases with no gene match: 4. Germline values: CDR1 SGHRS, CDR2 YFSETQ. CDR3 DNA: TGCGCCAGCAGCTACGGACTAGCGGGAGGGGGCTACAATGAGCAGTTCTTC. Protein sequence: CASSYGLAGGGYNEQFF.

The chain carries TRBV25-1 and TRBJ1-1; D is uncertain. V gave up 6 bases and J gave up 0 bases, with 11 bases separating them. The V gene's germline CDR1 is MGHDK and CDR2 SYGVNS. This CDR3 has 14 residues. CDR3 sequence reads: CASRQSGMNTEAFF. For the CDR3, the DNA is TGTGCCAGCAGACAGTCGGGAATGAACACTGAAGCTTTCTTT.

In nucleotides, the CDR3 is TGTGCCAGCAGCTTATTCGGGCTAGCGGGGATCTCTGGGGCCAACGTCCTGACTTTC. Its protein is CASSLFGLAGISGANVLTF. J is TRBJ2-6 and V is TRBV7-9; 9 positions agree with TRBD2. Germline trimming cut 2 bases from V and 0 bases from J; bases unmatched to any gene: 8. Per the germline V gene, CDR1 is SEHNR and CDR2 is FQNEAQ (reference sequence). There are 19 residues in the CDR3.

Note on this clone: At the DNA level, this CDR3 is encoded by other sequences in the same sample as well. The gene calls are TRBV18 and TRBJ1-5; 9 nucleotides line up with TRBD1. Germline loops: CDR1 KGHSH, CDR2 LQKENI. This CDR3 has 13 amino acids. V was pared by 6 bases and J by 10 bases, with 7 bases of the junction left unmatched. DNA of the CDR3: TGTGCCAGCTCCCTGGACAGGGGTCAACCCCAGCATTTT. Translated: CASSLDRGQPQHF.

The chain joins TRBV7-9 to TRBJ1-4; D is unclear. V gave up 5 bases and J gave up 8 bases, with 6 bases separating them. Germline lookup yields CDR1 SEHNR and CDR2 FQNEAQ (reference sequence). The CDR3 has 11 residues. CDR3 in amino acids: CASSSTEKLFF. The CDR3 DNA reads TGTGCCAGCAGCAGTACAGAAAAACTGTTTTTT.

This sequence joins TRBV6-2 or TRBV6-3 and TRBJ1-3, with D unclear. CDR1 and CDR2 from the germline V gene are MNHEY and SVGEGT. The ends were cut back, 6 bases at V and 0 bases at J, with 12 bases in the middle. The CDR3 is 15 amino acids. CDR3 region: CASSLPRVSGNTIYF. The CDR3 bases are TGTGCCAGCAGCTTACCGAGGGTCTCTGGAAACACCATATATTTT.

In DNA, the CDR3 is TGTGCCAGCAGTTACGTTTTCCAGGGGAGAACCGGGGAGCTGTTTTTT. Protein sequence: CASSYVFQGRTGELFF. The chain has TRBV6-5 and TRBJ2-2; D may be TRBD1 (6 bases). The V gene's germline CDR1 is MNHEY and CDR2 SVGAGI. V gave up 2 bases and J gave up 5 bases, with 15 bases separating them. The CDR3 has 16 residues.

The chain uses TRBV7-9 and TRBJ1-6; TRBD1 aligns across 11 bases. Germline assignment: CDR1 SEHNR and CDR2 FQNEAQ (reference sequence). The CDR3 covers 15 residues. After removal of 5 bases from V and 8 bases from J, the junction contained 5 bases not matched to a gene. CDR3 in DNA: TGTGCCAGCAGCCGGGGACAGGGGGGAGATTCACCCCTCCACTTT. Encoded protein: CASSRGQGGDSPLHF.

V usage is TRBV6-4 and J usage is TRBJ2-2; 16 bases are shared with TRBD2. The germline CDR1 and CDR2 sequences are MRHNA and SNTAGT. CDR3 length equals 18 residues. V shed 9 bases, J shed 1 base, and the junction held 8 bases outside the gene matches. The CDR3 DNA reads as TGTGCCAGTGGGGGACTAGCGGGAGGGAACCTGAACACCGGGGAGCTGTTTTTT. Its protein is CASGGLAGGNLNTGELFF.

This chain uses TRBV12-5 with TRBJ1-6; D is ambiguous. V was cut by 2 bases and J by 10 bases, with 12 bases left in between. This CDR3 has 14 amino acids. Per the germline V gene, CDR1 is LGHNT and CDR2 is FRNRAP. CDR3 loop: CASGLTEGGSPLHF. In DNA, the CDR3 is TGTGCTAGTGGTTTGACGGAGGGCGGGTCACCCCTCCACTTT.

A few counts support this clone. The V call is TRBV18, the J call TRBJ2-3; no firm D call. The germline V and J ends were trimmed by 3 bases and 2 bases, with 3 bases remaining between them. CDR3 length: 12 residues. Germline V gene sequence: CDR1 KGHSH, CDR2 LQKENI. The CDR3 DNA reads as TGTGCCAGCTCACCTAACACAGATACGCAGTATTTT. Protein: CASSPNTDTQYF.

The chain combines TRBV18 with TRBJ2-1; D gene uncertain. Per the germline V gene, CDR1 is KGHSH and CDR2 is LQKENI. The CDR3 is 11 amino acids. Deletions cut 2 bases from V and 9 bases from J, with 5 bases between. The CDR3 reads CASSPRGEQFF. Here the CDR3 DNA reads TGTGCCAGCTCACCAAGAGGTGAGCAGTTCTTC.

V usage is TRBV15 and J usage is TRBJ1-2; perhaps TRBD1 as D (6 bases). This CDR3 has 15 amino acids. CDR1 LNHNV and CDR2 YYDKDF come from the germline V gene (reference sequence). V lost 4 bases to trimming and J lost 8 bases, with 20 bases between them. CDR3 DNA sequence: TGTGCCACCAGCATAAAAGGCAGGGGAATTAGAGGCTACACCTTC. It yields the protein CATSIKGRGIRGYTF.

This clone was picked up one time. The genes are TRBV25-1 and TRBJ1-6, with TRBD1 matching over 11 bases. Unmatched junction bases numbered 6, after V lost 7 bases and J lost 10 bases. Germline CDR1 is MGHDK and CDR2 is SYGVNS. The CDR3 covers 14 residues. CDR3 region: CASTWTGGRSPLHF. The DNA for the CDR3 is TGTGCCAGCACCTGGACAGGGGGCAGATCACCCCTCCACTTT. Full variable domain (remainder filled in from reference TRBV25-1 and TRBJ1-6): EADIYQTPRYLVIGTGKKITLECSQTMGHDKMYWYQQDPGMELHLIHYSYGVNSTEKGDLSSESTVSRIRTEHFPLTLESARPSHTSQYLCASTWTGGRSPLHFGNGTRLTVT.

The genes are TRBV29-1 and TRBJ2-3, with D unclear. Germline CDR1 SQVTM, CDR2 ANQGSEA. This CDR3 spans 10 amino acids. V was cut by 4 bases and J by 5 bases, with 4 bases left in between. CDR3 protein: CSVVKDTQYF. The DNA of the CDR3 is TGCAGCGTTGTAAAAGATACGCAGTATTTT.

This chain links TRBV11-3 with TRBJ2-3, with D tentatively TRBD2 (6 bases). Germline CDR1 reads SGHNT; CDR2 reads YENEEA. The CDR3 is 17 amino acids. The germline V and J ends were trimmed by 1 base and 2 bases, with 16 bases remaining between them. CDR3 residues: CASSLGLVAGVTDTQYF. The CDR3 DNA is TGTGCCAGCAGCTTAGGACTAGTTGCGGGCGTCACAGATACGCAGTATTTT.

V gene TRBV11-2 combines with J gene TRBJ2-7, with TRBD2 as a possible D gene (5 bases). Germline V gives CDR1 SGHAT, CDR2 FQNNGV. This CDR3 has 14 amino acids. Trimming took 3 bases from V and 0 from J, leaving 9 bases between them. CDR3 nucleotide sequence: TGTGCCAGCAGCTTCGCGGCGGGCTCCTACGAGCAGTACTTC. It is translated as CASSFAAGSYEQYF.

The chain has TRBV2 and TRBJ2-7; D remains unclear. From germline, CDR1 is SNHLY and CDR2 FYNNEI. Trimming cost V 2 bases and J 0 bases, with 11 bases left between them. The CDR3 extends over 15 amino acids. The CDR3 coding sequence is TGTGCCAGCAGTGAATCGGTAGACACCTCCTACGAGCAGTACTTC. Translating it yields CASSESVDTSYEQYF.